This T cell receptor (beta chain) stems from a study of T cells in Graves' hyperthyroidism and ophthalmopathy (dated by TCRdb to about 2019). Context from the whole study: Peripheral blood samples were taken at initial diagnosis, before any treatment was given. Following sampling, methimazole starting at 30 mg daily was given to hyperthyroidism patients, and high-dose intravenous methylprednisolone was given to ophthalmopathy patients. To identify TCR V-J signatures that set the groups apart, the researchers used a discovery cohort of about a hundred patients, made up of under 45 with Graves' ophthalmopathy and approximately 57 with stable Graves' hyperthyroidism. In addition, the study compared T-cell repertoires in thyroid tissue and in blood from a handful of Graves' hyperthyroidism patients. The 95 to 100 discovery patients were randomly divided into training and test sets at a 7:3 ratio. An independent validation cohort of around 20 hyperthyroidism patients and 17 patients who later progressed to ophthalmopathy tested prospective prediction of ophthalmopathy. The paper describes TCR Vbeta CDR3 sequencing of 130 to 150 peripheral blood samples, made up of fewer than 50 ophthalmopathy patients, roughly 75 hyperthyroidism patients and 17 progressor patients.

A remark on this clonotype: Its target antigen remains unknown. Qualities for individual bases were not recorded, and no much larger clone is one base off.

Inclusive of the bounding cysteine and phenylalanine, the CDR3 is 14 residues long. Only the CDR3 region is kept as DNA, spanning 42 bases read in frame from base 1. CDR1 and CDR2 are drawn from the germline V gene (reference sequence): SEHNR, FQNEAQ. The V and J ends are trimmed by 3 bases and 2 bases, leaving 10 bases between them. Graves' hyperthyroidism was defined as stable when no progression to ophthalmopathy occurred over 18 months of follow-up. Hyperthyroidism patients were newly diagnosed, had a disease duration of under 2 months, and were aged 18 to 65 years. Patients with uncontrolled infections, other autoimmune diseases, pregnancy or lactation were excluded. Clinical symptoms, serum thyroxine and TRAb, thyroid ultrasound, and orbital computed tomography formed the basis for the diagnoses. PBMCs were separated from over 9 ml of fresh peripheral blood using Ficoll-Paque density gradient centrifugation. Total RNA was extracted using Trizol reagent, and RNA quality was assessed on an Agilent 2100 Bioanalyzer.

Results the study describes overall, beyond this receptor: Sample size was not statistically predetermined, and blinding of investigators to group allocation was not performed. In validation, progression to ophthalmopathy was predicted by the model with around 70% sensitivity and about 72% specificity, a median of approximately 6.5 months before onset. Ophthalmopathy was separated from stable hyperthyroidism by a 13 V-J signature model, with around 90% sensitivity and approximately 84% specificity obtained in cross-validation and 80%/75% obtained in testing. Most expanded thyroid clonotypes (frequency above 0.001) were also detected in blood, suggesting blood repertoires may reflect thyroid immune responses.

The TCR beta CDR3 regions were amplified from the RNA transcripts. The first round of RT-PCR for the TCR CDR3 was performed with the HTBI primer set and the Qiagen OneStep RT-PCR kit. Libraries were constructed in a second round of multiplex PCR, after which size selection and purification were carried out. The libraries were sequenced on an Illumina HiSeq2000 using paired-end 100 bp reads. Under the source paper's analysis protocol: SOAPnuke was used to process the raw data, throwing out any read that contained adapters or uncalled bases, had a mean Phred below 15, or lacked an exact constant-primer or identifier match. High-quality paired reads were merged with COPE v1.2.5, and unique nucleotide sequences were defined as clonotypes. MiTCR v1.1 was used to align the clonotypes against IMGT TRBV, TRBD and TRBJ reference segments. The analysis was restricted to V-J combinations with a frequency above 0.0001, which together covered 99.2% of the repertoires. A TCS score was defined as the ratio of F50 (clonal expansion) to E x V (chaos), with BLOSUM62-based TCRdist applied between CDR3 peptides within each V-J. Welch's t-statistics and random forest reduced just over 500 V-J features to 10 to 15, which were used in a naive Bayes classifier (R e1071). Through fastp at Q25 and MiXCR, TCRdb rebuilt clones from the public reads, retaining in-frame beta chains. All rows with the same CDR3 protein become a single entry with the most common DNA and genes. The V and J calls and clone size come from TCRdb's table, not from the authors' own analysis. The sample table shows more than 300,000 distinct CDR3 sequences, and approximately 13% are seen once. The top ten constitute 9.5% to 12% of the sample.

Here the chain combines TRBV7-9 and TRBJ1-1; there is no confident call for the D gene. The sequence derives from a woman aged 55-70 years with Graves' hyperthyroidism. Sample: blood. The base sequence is TGTGCCAGCAGCTTCTCGGCATCTAACACTGAAGCTTTCTTT. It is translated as CASSFSASNTEAFF.